The rows below give T cell receptor beta chains drawn from one sample of a study of T cells in Graves' hyperthyroidism and ophthalmopathy. Via MiXCR, TCRdb re-called the multiplex PCR reads, giving one row per CDR3 protein. The table has 450,000 to 700,000 distinct CDR3 sequences, roughly 50% seen once. The sample comprised peripheral blood or thyroid tissue (not recorded which). The receptors derive from a woman aged 18-29 years with Graves' hyperthyroidism. The CDR3 runs from the conserved cysteine through the conserved F or W. D genes are given only for firm matches. Not all rows give a size; the values are once, few, many and, for expanded clones, a class.

J | D | size | V | CDR3 | DNA
TRBJ2-3 | NA | many | TRBV10-3 | CAISKTADGTDTQYF | TGTGCCATCAGTAAGACCGCTGACGGCACAGATACGCAGTATTTT
TRBJ2-5 | NA | once | TRBV29-1 | CSVEGDPGTHGRETQYF | TGCAGCGTTGAGGGGGACCCGGGGACTCACGGCAGGGAGACCCAGTACTTC
TRBJ1-1 | NA | many | TRBV7-3 | CASSLQGYTEAFF | TGTGCCAGCAGCCTTCAGGGGTACACTGAAGCTTTCTTT
TRBJ1-3 | NA | NA | TRBV15 | CATSREGWLNTIYF | TGTGCCACCAGCAGAGAAGGTTGGCTGAACACCATATATTTT
TRBJ2-2 | NA | NA | TRBV5-1 | CASSSGQNTGELSW | TGCGCCAGCAGCTCTGGACAGAACACCGGGGAGCTGTCTTGG
TRBJ2-7 | NA | NA | TRBV7-2 | CASSLKTAKQYF | TGTGCCAGCAGCTTAAAAACCGCGAAGCAGTACTTC
TRBJ2-3 | NA | NA | TRBV2 | CASKGGQGTDTQYF | TGTGCCAGCAAGGGAGGCCAGGGCACAGATACGCAGTATTTT
TRBJ2-5 | NA | NA | TRBV25-1 | CASTLSWGSGQETQYF | TGTGCCAGCACCCTGTCATGGGGGAGTGGCCAAGAGACCCAGTACTTC
TRBJ1-6 | TRBD1 | few | TRBV7-9 | CASSSTGENSPLHF | TGTGCCAGCAGCTCAACAGGGGAGAATTCACCCCTCCACTTT
TRBJ1-1 | NA | once | TRBV20-1 | CSASRDGMDTEAFF | TGCAGTGCTAGCCGGGACGGGATGGACACTGAAGCTTTCTTT
TRBJ2-5 | TRBD1 | NA | TRBV5-6 | CASSLWTGRKEETQYF | TGTGCCAGCAGCTTGTGGACAGGGAGGAAAGAAGAGACCCAGTACTTC
TRBJ1-6 | TRBD1 | NA | TRBV13 | CASSLGGRGRSPLHF | TGTGCCAGCAGCTTAGGCGGAAGGGGGCGGTCACCCCTCCACTTT
TRBJ2-7 | NA | many | TRBV5-1 | CASSLADSSYEQYF | TGCGCCAGCAGCTTGGCTGACTCTTCCTACGAGCAGTACTTC
TRBJ2-7 | NA | many | TRBV19 | CASSIASTGLYEQYF | TGTGCCAGTAGTATAGCGTCTACGGGGCTCTACGAGCAGTACTTC
TRBJ1-6 | TRBD1 | NA | TRBV6-5 | CASSYRTGSNSPLHF | TGTGCCAGCAGTTACCGGACAGGGAGTAATTCACCCCTCCACTTT
TRBJ1-1 | NA | NA | TRBV7-9 | CASSASGGEAFF | TGTGCCAGCAGCGCGTCGGGAGGTGAAGCTTTCTTT